Listed below are T cell receptor beta chains from one sample, sequenced in a study of beta chain features in type 1 diabetes. The repertoire was sequenced with immunoSEQ multiplex PCR; TCRdb's copy has only in-frame clones and lacks some. The data contain 640,000 or so clones, 13% of them singletons. Sequenced: naive CD4+ T cells from blood. Receptors originate from a man between 18 and 29 years old with type 1 diabetes. Both conserved end residues are part of each CDR3. A D gene is named only where the DNA matches it firmly. Rows may omit the clone size; those that give it use once, few, many or a size class.

V: TRBV27; J: TRBJ2-7; size: .; D: TRBD1; DNA: TGTGCCAGCAGGTCTATGGGGACAGGGATGTACGAGCAGTACTTC; CDR3: CASRSMGTGMYEQYF
V: TRBV7-2; J: TRBJ2-1; size: many; D: .; DNA: TGTGCCAGCAGCTCGGGTGAGCAGTTCTTC; CDR3: CASSSGEQFF
V: TRBV11-3; J: TRBJ2-6; size: .; D: TRBD1; DNA: TGTGCCAGCAGCCCCGGGACAGGGGGGTCCGGGGCCAACGTCCTGACTTTC; CDR3: CASSPGTGGSGANVLTF
V: TRBV19; J: TRBJ2-5; size: .; D: .; DNA: TGTGCCAGTAGTATAGTTGGAGGGGAAGAGACCCAGTACTTC; CDR3: CASSIVGGEETQYF
V: TRBV5-6; J: TRBJ2-6; size: few; D: TRBD1; DNA: TGTGCCAGCAGCTTACAGGGGGCAGGAAGCGGGGCCAACGTCCTGACTTTC; CDR3: CASSLQGAGSGANVLTF
V: TRBV7-9; J: TRBJ2-5; size: .; D: TRBD2; DNA: TGTGCCAGCAGCTTAGGGTCGTCTAGCGGGGGGCAAGAGACCCAGTACTTC; CDR3: CASSLGSSSGGQETQYF
V: TRBV29-1; J: TRBJ1-2; size: .; D: .; DNA: TGCAGCGTTGGGGACCCGTACGGCTACACCTTC; CDR3: CSVGDPYGYTF
V: TRBV6-5; J: TRBJ1-2; size: .; D: TRBD1; DNA: TGTGCCAGCAGTTCTGACGGGACAGTCTATGGCTACACCTTC; CDR3: CASSSDGTVYGYTF
V: TRBV30; J: TRBJ1-1; size: few; D: TRBD1; DNA: TGTGCCTGCCGACAGGGACCAATTGAAGCTTTCTTT; CDR3: CACRQGPIEAFF
V: TRBV2; J: TRBJ1-5; size: few; D: .; DNA: TGTGCCAGCAGTGAAGGGCACCAATCGCCCCAGCATTTT; CDR3: CASSEGHQSPQHF
V: TRBV6-5; J: TRBJ2-3; size: .; D: .; DNA: TGTGCCAGCTCCCAGGGGCCTCCCCCAGATACGCAGTATTTT; CDR3: CASSQGPPPDTQYF
V: TRBV30; J: TRBJ2-7; size: .; D: .; DNA: TGTGCCTGGAGTGGGGGTGAGTCCTACGAGCAGTACTTC; CDR3: CAWSGGESYEQYF
V: TRBV10-3; J: TRBJ1-5; size: .; D: .; DNA: TGTGCCATCAGTGCCGACGGATCTAATCAGCCCCAGCATTTT; CDR3: CAISADGSNQPQHF
V: TRBV13; J: TRBJ1-4; size: few; D: .; DNA: TGTGCCAGCAGCTCAACCGTTACAGGGATTGGAACTAATGAAAAACTGTTTTTT; CDR3: CASSSTVTGIGTNEKLFF
V: TRBV5-1; J: TRBJ2-3; size: .; D: .; DNA: TGCGCCAGCAGCTTGGAAACAGGGTCCCCCGGAGATACGCAGTATTTT; CDR3: CASSLETGSPGDTQYF
V: TRBV2; J: TRBJ2-5; size: .; D: .; DNA: TGTGCCAGCAGTGACGGCCCCTCTCAAGAGACCCAGTACTTC; CDR3: CASSDGPSQETQYF
V: TRBV21-1; J: TRBJ1-4; size: few; D: .; DNA: TGTGCCGGCAGCCTATGGACAGAGGCAACTAATGAAAAACTGTTTTTT; CDR3: CAGSLWTEATNEKLFF
V: TRBV7-6; J: TRBJ1-5; size: .; D: .; DNA: TGTGCCAGCAGCTTAGGGGCAGTCAATCAGCCCCAGCATTTT; CDR3: CASSLGAVNQPQHF
V: TRBV9; J: TRBJ1-2; size: .; D: TRBD1; DNA: TGTGCCAGCAGCCCGGGACAGGCCAACCTTTATGGCTACACCTTC; CDR3: CASSPGQANLYGYTF
V: TRBV14; J: TRBJ1-3; size: .; D: .; DNA: TGTGCCAGCAGCCAAGTTGGCGGTTTCTCTGGAAACACCATATATTTT; CDR3: CASSQVGGFSGNTIYF
V: TRBV4-2; J: TRBJ2-2; size: few; D: .; DNA: TGTGCCAGCAGCCAAAGGGCGGGTAGCGGCTACACCGGGGAGCTGTTTTTT; CDR3: CASSQRAGSGYTGELFF
V: TRBV5-1; J: TRBJ1-2; size: few; D: .; DNA: TGCGCCAGCAGCTTGGACCCGAATTATGGCTACACCTTC; CDR3: CASSLDPNYGYTF
V: TRBV29-1; J: TRBJ1-1; size: few; D: .; DNA: TGCAGCGTTTCGGGTCGCATGAACACTGAAGCTTTCTTT; CDR3: CSVSGRMNTEAFF
V: TRBV5-4; J: TRBJ1-1; size: .; D: TRBD1; DNA: TGTGCCAGCAGCTTCGGACAGGAGAACACTGAAGCTTTCTTT; CDR3: CASSFGQENTEAFF
V: TRBV29-1; J: TRBJ2-7; size: .; D: .; DNA: TGCAGCGTTGGGACAAACTACGAGCAGTACTTC; CDR3: CSVGTNYEQYF
V: TRBV2; J: TRBJ1-3; size: few; D: .; DNA: TGTGCCAGCAGTTCAGACTCTGGAAACACCATATATTTT; CDR3: CASSSDSGNTIYF
V: TRBV25-1; J: TRBJ1-2; size: .; D: .; DNA: TGTGCCAGCAGTGCGGGCCCAAACTATGGCTACACCTTC; CDR3: CASSAGPNYGYTF
V: TRBV7-8; J: TRBJ1-5; size: .; D: .; DNA: TGTGCCAGCAGCCCCCGACGCCCTGCTAGCAATCAGCCCCAGCATTTT; CDR3: CASSPRRPASNQPQHF
V: TRBV29-1; J: TRBJ2-7; size: .; D: .; DNA: TGCAGCGTTGGGAGGGACTCCTACGAGCAGTACTTC; CDR3: CSVGRDSYEQYF
V: TRBV19; J: TRBJ2-1; size: few; D: TRBD2; DNA: TGTGCCAGTAGTATTCTAGCGGGGCTTTACAATGAGCAGTTCTTC; CDR3: CASSILAGLYNEQFF
V: TRBV4-1; J: TRBJ1-2; size: .; D: .; DNA: TGCGCCAGCAGCCAAGATCGGTCGGGGACCTCGGGAGGCTATGGCTACACCTTC; CDR3: CASSQDRSGTSGGYGYTF
V: TRBV6-1; J: TRBJ2-4; size: .; D: .; DNA: TGTGCCAGCAGTTACCCCCTGATTCAGTACTTC; CDR3: CASSYPLIQYF
V: TRBV30; J: TRBJ1-4; size: few; D: TRBD1; DNA: TGTGCCTGTTCGGGACAGACTAATGAAAAACTGTTTTTT; CDR3: CACSGQTNEKLFF
V: TRBV29-1; J: TRBJ1-1; size: .; D: .; DNA: TGCAGCGTTGAAGTGATGGCAGGGTGGAACACTGAAGCTTTCTTT; CDR3: CSVEVMAGWNTEAFF
V: TRBV27; J: TRBJ2-5; size: .; D: .; DNA: TGTGCCAGCAGTTTGAGAAGGGGCGAGACCCAGTACTTC; CDR3: CASSLRRGETQYF
V: TRBV18; J: TRBJ1-5; size: few; D: TRBD1; DNA: TGTGCCAGCTCACCTAGGACAGGGGACAGCAATCAGCCCCAGCATTTT; CDR3: CASSPRTGDSNQPQHF
V: TRBV9; J: TRBJ1-1; size: .; D: .; DNA: TGTGCCAGCAGCCCGGACGTCGTGAACACTGAAGCTTTCTTT; CDR3: CASSPDVVNTEAFF
V: TRBV7-6; J: TRBJ2-7; size: .; D: .; DNA: TGTGCCAGCAGCCCAACCCCATTTAATCGCTACGAGCAGTACTTC; CDR3: CASSPTPFNRYEQYF
V: TRBV7-2; J: TRBJ2-5; size: few; D: .; DNA: TGTGCCAGCACCCAAGGTCACGGGTTCCAAGAGACCCAGTACTTC; CDR3: CASTQGHGFQETQYF
V: TRBV6-6; J: TRBJ2-3; size: few; D: .; DNA: TGTGCCAGCAGTTACTCCGGTCAGGGCCGTCAAGATACGCAGTATTTT; CDR3: CASSYSGQGRQDTQYF
V: TRBV2; J: TRBJ2-3; size: few; D: .; DNA: TGTGCCAGCAGTGAAGGGCTAGATTCATTT; CDR3: CASSEGLDSF
V: TRBV7-3; J: TRBJ2-3; size: .; D: TRBD2; DNA: TGTGCCAGCAGCTTAAGCCTAGCGGGGGGCGGCACAGATACGCAGTATTTT; CDR3: CASSLSLAGGGTDTQYF
V: TRBV6-1; J: TRBJ1-2; size: .; D: .; DNA: TGTGCCAGCATTATGACAGTCAGGGATGGCTACACCTTC; CDR3: CASIMTVRDGYTF